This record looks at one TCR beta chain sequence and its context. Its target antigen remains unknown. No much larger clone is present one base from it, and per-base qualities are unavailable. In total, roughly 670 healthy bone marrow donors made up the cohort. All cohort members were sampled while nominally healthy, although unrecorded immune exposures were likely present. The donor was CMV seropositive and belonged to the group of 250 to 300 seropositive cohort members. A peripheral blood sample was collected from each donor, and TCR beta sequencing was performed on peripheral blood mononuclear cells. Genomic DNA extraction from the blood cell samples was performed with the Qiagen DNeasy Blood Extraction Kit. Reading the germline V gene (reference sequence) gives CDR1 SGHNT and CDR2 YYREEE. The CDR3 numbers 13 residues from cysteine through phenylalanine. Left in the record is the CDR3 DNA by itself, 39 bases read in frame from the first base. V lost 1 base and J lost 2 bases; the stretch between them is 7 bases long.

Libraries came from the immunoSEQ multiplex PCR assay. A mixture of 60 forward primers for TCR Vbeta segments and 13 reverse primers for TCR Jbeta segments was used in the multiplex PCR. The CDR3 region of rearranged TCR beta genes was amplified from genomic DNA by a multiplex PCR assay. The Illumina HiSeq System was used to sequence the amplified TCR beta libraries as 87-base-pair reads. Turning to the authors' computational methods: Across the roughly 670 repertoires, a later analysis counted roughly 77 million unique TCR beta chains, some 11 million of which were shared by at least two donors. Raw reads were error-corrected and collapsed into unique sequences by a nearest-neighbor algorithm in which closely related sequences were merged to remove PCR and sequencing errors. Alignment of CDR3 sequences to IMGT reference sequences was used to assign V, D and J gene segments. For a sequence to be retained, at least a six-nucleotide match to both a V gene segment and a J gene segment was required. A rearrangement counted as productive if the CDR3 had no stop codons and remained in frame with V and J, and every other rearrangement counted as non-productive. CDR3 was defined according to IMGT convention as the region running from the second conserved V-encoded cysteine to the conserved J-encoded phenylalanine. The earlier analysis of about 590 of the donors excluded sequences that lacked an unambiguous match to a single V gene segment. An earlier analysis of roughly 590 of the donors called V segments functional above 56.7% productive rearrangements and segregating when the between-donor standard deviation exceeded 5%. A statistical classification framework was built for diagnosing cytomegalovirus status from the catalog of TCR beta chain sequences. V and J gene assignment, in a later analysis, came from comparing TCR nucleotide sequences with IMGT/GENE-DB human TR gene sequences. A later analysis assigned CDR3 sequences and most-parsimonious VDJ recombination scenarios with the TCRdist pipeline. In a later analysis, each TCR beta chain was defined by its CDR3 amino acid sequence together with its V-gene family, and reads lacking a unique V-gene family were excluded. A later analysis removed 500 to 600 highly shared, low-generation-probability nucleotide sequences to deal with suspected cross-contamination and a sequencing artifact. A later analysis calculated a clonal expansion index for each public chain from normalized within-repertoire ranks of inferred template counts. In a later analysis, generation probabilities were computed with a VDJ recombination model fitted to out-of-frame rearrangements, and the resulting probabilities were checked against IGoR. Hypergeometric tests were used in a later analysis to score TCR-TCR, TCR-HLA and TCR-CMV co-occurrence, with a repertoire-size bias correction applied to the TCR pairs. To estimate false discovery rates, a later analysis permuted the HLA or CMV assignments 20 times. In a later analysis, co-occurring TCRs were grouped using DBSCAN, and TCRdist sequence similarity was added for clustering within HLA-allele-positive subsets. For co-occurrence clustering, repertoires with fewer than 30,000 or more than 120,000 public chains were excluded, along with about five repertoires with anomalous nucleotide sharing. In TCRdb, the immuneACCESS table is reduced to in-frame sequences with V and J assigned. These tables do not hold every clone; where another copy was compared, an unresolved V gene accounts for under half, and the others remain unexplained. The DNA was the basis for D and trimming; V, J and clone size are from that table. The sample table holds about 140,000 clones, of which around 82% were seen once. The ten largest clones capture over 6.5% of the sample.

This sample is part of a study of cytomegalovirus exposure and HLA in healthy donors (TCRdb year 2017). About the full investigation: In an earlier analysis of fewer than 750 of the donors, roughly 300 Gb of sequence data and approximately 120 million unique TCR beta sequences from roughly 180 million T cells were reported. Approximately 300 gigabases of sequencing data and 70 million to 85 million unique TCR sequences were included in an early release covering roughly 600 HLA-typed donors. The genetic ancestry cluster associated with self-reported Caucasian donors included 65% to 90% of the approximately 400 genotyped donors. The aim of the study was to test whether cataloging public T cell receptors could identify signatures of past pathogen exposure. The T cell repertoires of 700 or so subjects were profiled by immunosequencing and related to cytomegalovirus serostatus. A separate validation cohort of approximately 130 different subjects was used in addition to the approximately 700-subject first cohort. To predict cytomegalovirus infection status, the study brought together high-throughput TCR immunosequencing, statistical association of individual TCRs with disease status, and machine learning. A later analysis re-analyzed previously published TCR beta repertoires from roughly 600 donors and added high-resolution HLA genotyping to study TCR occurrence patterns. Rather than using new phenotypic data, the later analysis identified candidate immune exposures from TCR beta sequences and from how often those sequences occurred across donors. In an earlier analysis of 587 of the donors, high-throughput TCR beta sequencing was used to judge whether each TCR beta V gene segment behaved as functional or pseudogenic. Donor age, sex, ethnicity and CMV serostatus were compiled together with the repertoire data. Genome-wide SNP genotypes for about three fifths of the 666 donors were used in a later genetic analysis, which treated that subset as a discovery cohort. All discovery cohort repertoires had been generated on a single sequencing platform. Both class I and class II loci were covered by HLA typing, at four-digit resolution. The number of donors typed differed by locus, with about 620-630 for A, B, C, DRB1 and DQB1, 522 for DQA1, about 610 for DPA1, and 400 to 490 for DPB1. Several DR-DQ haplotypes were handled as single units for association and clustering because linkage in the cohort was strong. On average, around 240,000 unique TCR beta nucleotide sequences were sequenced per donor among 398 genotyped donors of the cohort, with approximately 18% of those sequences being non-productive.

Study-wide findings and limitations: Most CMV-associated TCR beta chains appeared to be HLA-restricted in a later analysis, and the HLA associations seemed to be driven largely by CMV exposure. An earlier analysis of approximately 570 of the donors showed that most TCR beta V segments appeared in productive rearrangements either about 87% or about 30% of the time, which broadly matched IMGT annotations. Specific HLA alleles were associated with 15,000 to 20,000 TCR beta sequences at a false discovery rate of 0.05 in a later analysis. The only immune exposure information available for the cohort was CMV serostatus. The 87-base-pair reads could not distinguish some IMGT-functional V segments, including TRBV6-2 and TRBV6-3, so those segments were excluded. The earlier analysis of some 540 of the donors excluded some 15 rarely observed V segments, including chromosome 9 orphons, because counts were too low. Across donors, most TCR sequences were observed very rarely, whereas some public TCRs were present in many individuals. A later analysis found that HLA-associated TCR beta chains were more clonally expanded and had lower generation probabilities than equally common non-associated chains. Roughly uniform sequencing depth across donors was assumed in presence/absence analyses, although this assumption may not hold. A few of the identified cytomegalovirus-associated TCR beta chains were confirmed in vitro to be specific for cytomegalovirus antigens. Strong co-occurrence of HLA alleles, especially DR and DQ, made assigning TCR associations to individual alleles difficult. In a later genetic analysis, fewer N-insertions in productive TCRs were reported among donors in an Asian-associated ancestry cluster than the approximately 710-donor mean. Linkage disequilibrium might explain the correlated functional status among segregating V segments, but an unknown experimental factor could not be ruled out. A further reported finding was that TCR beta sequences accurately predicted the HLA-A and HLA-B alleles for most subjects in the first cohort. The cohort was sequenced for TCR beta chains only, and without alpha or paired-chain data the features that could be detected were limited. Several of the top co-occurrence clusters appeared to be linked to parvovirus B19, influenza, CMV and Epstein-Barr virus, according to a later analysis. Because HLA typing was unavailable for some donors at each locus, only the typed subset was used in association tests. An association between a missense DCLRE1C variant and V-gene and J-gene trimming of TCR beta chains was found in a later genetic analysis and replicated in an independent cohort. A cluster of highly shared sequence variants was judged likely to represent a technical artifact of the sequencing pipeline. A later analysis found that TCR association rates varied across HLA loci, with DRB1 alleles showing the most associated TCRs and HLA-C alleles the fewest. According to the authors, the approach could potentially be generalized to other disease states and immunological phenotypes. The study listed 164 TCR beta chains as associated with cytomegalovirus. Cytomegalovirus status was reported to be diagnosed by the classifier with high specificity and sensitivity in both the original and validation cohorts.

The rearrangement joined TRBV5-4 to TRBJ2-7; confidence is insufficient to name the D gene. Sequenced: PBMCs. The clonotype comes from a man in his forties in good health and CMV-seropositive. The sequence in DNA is TGTGCCAGCAGCTTGAACACAGCCTACGAGCAGTACTTC. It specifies CASSLNTAYEQYF. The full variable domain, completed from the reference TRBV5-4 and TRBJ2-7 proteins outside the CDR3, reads ETGVTQSPTHLIKTRGQQVTLRCSSQSGHNTVSWYQQALGQGPQFIFQYYREEENGRGNFPPRFSGLQFPNYSSELNVNALELDDSALYLCASSLNTAYEQYFGPGTRLTVT.